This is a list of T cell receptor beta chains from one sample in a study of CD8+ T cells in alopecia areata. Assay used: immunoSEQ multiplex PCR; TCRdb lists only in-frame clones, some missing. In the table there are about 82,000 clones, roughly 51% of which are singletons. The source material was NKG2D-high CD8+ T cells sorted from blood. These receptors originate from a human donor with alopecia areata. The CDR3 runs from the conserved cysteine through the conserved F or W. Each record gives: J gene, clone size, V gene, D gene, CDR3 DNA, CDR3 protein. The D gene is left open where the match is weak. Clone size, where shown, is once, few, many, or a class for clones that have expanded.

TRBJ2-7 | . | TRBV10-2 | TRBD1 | TGCGCCAGCTCCCTCGGGGACAGGGGCTCCTACGAGCAGTACTTC | CASSLGDRGSYEQYF
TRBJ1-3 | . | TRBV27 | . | TGTGCCAGCAGTTTAAGGACGGGAAACACCATATATTTT | CASSLRTGNTIYF
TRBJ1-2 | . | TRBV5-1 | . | TGCGCCAGCAGCTTGGGGTCCAACGGAGATTATGGCTACACCTTC | CASSLGSNGDYGYTF
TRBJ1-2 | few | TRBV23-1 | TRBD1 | TGCGCCGACGGGACAGGGGATAATGGCTACACCTTC | CADGTGDNGYTF
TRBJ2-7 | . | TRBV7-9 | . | TGTGCCAGCAGCTGGGAGACCTACGAGCAGTACTTC | CASSWETYEQYF
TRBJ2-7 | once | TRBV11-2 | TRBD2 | TGTGCCAGCAGCCCGGGACTAGCGGTCTACGAGCAGTACTTC | CASSPGLAVYEQYF
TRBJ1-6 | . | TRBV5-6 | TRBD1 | TGTGCCAGCAGCTCCAGTCCGTGGCAGGGGGATTCACCCCTCCACTTT | CASSSSPWQGDSPLHF
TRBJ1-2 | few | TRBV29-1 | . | TGCAGCGTTAAGGGTGGCTACACCTTC | CSVKGGYTF
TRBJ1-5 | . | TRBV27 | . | TGTGCCAGCGGACGGACTAATCAGCCCCAGCATTTT | CASGRTNQPQHF
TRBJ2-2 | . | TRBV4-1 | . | TGCGCCAGCAGCCACCTACGGGAGAACACCGGGGAGCTGTTTTTT | CASSHLRENTGELFF
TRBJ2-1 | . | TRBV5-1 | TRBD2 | TGCGCCAGCAGCTTGGCCGGGGGGGCCTACAATGAGCAGTTCTTC | CASSLAGGAYNEQFF
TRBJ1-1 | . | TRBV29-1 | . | TGCAGCGTTCCGGCCCCGACCCTGAACACTGAAGCTTTCTTT | CSVPAPTLNTEAFF